Here is one TCR beta chain with its context. The source of the sample is a study of blood T cell repertoires in COVID-19. TCRdb's copy holds only in-frame clones and misses some; the assay was immunoSEQ multiplex PCR. The repertoire has around 98,000 clones, 82% of them found once; the top ten carry roughly 11%. The TCR comes from a man aged 70-80 years with active or convalescent COVID-19. The specimen was peripheral blood.

The CDR3 DNA is TGTGCCAGCAGCCCTGGGACAGGGGGCTGGGAAGCTTTCTTT. Its translation is CASSPGTGGWEAFF. V usage is TRBV3-1 (or the pseudogene TRBV3-2) and J usage is TRBJ1-1, with 12 bases aligning to TRBD1. Germline loops: CDR1 LGHDT, CDR2 YNNKEL (reference sequence). This CDR3 has 14 residues. The trim removed 4 bases at V and 8 bases at J, leaving 5 bases unmatched.